This T cell receptor (beta chain) emerged from a study of blood T cell repertoires in COVID-19. V was clipped by 3 bases and J by 3 bases; unmatched bases: 5. CDR1 is SNHLY, CDR2 FYNNEI, per germline. The CDR3 runs to 16 residues. In the authors' methods: Estimation of nucleated cell counts relied on the amplification of reference gene primers. Only in-frame clones appear in the TCRdb table, and some are missing; sequencing was by immunoSEQ multiplex PCR. D and trimming were read from the DNA, whereas the V and J calls and clone size are those reported in that table. Among roughly 200,000 clones listed, 86% were seen once.

Sequenced sample: PBMCs or T cells enriched from blood (not recorded which). The chain has TRBV2 and TRBJ2-1, with 10 bases matching TRBD2. This sequence was found in a woman aged 25-40 years who had been exposed to COVID-19. The CDR3 spells CASSEQASGSYNEQFF. The CDR3 nucleotides are TGTGCCAGCAGTGAGCAGGCTAGCGGGAGCTACAATGAGCAGTTCTTC. Complete variable domain (other parts from reference TRBV2 and TRBJ2-1): EPEVTQTPSHQVTQMGQEVILRCVPISNHLYFYWYRQILGQKVEFLVSFYNNEISEKSEIFDDQFSVERPDGSNFTLKIRSTKLEDSAMYFCASSEQASGSYNEQFFGPGTRLTVL.